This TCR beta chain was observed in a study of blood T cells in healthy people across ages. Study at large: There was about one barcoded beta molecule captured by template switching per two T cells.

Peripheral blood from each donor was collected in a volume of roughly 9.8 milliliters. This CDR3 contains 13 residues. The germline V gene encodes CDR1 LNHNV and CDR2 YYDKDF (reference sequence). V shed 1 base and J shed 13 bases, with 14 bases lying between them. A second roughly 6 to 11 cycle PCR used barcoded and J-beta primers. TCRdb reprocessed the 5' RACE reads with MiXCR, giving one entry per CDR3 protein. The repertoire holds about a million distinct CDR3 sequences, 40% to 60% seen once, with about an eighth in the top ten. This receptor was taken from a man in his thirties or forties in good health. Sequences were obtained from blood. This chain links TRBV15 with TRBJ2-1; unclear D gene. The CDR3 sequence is CATSRAVKETQFF. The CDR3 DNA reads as TGTGCCACCAGCAGAGCTGTTAAAGAGACCCAGTTCTTC.